Included here is one TCR beta chain sequence, with context. Its antigen remains unidentified. Per-base quality was not reported, and no clone a single base away is much larger than it. The source of the sample is a study of cytomegalovirus exposure and HLA in healthy donors (dated by TCRdb to about 2017). In the study overall: An earlier analysis of some 500 of the donors reported 250 to 350 Gb of sequence data and 117 million unique TCR beta sequences from around 200 million T cells. An early release covering roughly 580 HLA-typed donors comprised roughly 300 gigabases of sequencing data and approximately 85 million unique TCR sequences. Of the 300 to 500 genotyped donors, more than 75% were placed in the genetic ancestry cluster associated with self-reported Caucasian donors. The study aimed to test whether signatures of past pathogen exposure could be identified by cataloging public T cell receptors. The T cell repertoires of under 700 subjects were profiled by immunosequencing and related to cytomegalovirus serostatus. Along with the approximately 650-subject first cohort, a separate validation cohort of over a hundred different subjects was used. The study combined high-throughput TCR immunosequencing, statistical association of individual TCRs with disease status, and machine learning to predict cytomegalovirus infection status. To study patterns of TCR occurrence, a later analysis re-analyzed previously published TCR beta repertoires from just over 650 donors and added high-resolution HLA genotyping. Rather than using new phenotypic data, the later analysis identified candidate immune exposures from TCR beta sequences and from how often those sequences occurred across donors. An earlier analysis of fewer than 700 of the donors applied high-throughput TCR beta sequencing to assess whether each TCR beta V gene segment acted as functional or pseudogenic. Donor age, sex, ethnicity and CMV serostatus were collected together with the repertoire data. In a later genetic analysis, genome-wide SNP genotypes for about 55% of the roughly 700 donors were used, and that subset was treated as a discovery cohort. All discovery cohort repertoires had been generated on a single sequencing platform. HLA typing included class I and class II loci at four-digit resolution. Typing coverage differed by locus: A, B, C, DRB1 and DQB1 were typed in about 629-630 donors, DQA1 in roughly 510, DPA1 in approximately 610, and DPB1 in 450 to 490. Several DR-DQ haplotypes were treated as single units for association and clustering because of strong linkage in the cohort. Across 300 to 500 genotyped donors of the cohort, an average of approximately 200,000 unique TCR beta nucleotide sequences per donor were sequenced, and roughly a sixth of those sequences were non-productive.

Ends trimmed: V by 1 base, J by 5 bases; bases unmatched to a gene: 3. The CDR3 runs 15 amino acids, cysteine and phenylalanine included. Just CDR3 DNA is preserved here, 45 bases in frame from base 1. The germline V gene (reference sequence) gives CDR1 as LNHDA and CDR2 as SQIVND. The library was generated by the immunoSEQ multiplex PCR assay. The multiplex PCR relied on a mix of 60 forward primers for TCR Vbeta segments and 13 reverse primers for TCR Jbeta segments. Amplification of the CDR3 region of rearranged TCR beta genes was performed with a multiplex PCR assay on genomic DNA. Amplified TCR beta libraries were sequenced as 87-base-pair reads on the Illumina HiSeq System. The source study handled its data this way. In a later analysis, about 80 million unique TCR beta chains were counted across the approximately 640 repertoires, and about 10 million of these chains were shared by at least two donors. Raw reads were error-corrected and collapsed into unique sequences by a nearest-neighbor algorithm in which closely related sequences were merged to remove PCR and sequencing errors. Alignment of CDR3 sequences to IMGT reference sequences was used to assign V, D and J gene segments. For a sequence to be retained, a match of at least six nucleotides was required to both a V gene segment and a J gene segment. A rearrangement was called productive if the CDR3 had no stop codons and remained in frame with V and J, and every other rearrangement was called non-productive. CDR3 was defined by IMGT convention, running from the second conserved V-encoded cysteine to the conserved J-encoded phenylalanine. Sequences without an unambiguous match to a single V gene segment were excluded from the earlier analysis of almost 600 of the donors. In an earlier analysis of 450 to 700 of the donors, V segments were called functional above 56.7% productive rearrangements and were called segregating when the between-donor standard deviation exceeded 5%. A statistical classification framework was developed to diagnose cytomegalovirus status using the catalog of TCR beta chain sequences. V and J gene assignment, in a later analysis, came from comparing TCR nucleotide sequences with IMGT/GENE-DB human TR gene sequences. In a later analysis, CDR3 sequences and most-parsimonious VDJ recombination scenarios were assigned using the TCRdist pipeline. A later analysis defined each TCR beta chain by its CDR3 amino acid sequence plus V-gene family, and excluded reads lacking a unique V-gene family. A later analysis removed 600 or so highly shared, low-generation-probability nucleotide sequences to deal with suspected cross-contamination and a sequencing artifact. A later analysis calculated a clonal expansion index for each public chain from normalized within-repertoire ranks of inferred template counts. In a later analysis, generation probabilities were computed with a VDJ recombination model fitted to out-of-frame rearrangements, and the resulting probabilities were checked against IGoR. In a later analysis, hypergeometric tests were used to score TCR-TCR, TCR-HLA and TCR-CMV co-occurrence, with a repertoire-size bias correction applied to TCR pairs. A later analysis estimated false discovery rates by permuting HLA or CMV assignments 20 times. In a later analysis, co-occurring TCRs were grouped using DBSCAN, and TCRdist sequence similarity was added for clustering within HLA-allele-positive subsets. Co-occurrence clustering excluded repertoires with fewer than 30,000 or more than 120,000 public chains, plus five with anomalous nucleotide sharing. What TCRdb holds here is the immuneACCESS table cut down to in-frame rearrangements. Part of the clones is not present; checked against another copy, under half of the missing clones reflect an unresolved V gene, and the others are unexplained. Clonal size and the V and J genes are those of that table, whereas D and trimming came from the DNA. The sample yields 140,000 or so clones; over 75% were counted once. The top ten clonotypes cover 2.9% of the sample.

Broad study findings and their caveats: Compared with the roughly 710-donor mean, donors in an Asian-associated ancestry cluster had fewer N-insertions in productive TCRs, according to a later genetic analysis. The only immune exposure information available for the cohort was CMV serostatus. A further reported finding was that TCR beta sequences accurately predicted the HLA-A and HLA-B alleles for most subjects in the first cohort. A later genetic analysis associated a missense DCLRE1C variant with V-gene and J-gene trimming of TCR beta chains, and an independent cohort replicated the association. Compared with equally common non-associated chains, HLA-associated TCR beta chains in a later analysis were more clonally expanded and had lower generation probabilities. Because the 87-base-pair reads could not distinguish some IMGT-functional V segments, including TRBV6-2 and TRBV6-3, those segments were excluded. A cluster of highly shared sequence variants was judged likely to represent a technical artifact of the sequencing pipeline. In an earlier analysis of 450 to 750 of the donors, most TCR beta V segments appeared in productive rearrangements about 87% or about 30% of the time, broadly matching IMGT annotations. The authors suggested that the approach could potentially be extended to other disease states and immunological phenotypes. Roughly uniform sequencing depth across donors was assumed in presence/absence analyses, although this assumption may not hold. Because HLA typing was unavailable for some donors at each locus, only the typed subset was used in association tests. In a later analysis, most CMV-associated TCR beta chains were found to appear HLA-restricted, with HLA associations seemingly driven largely by CMV exposure. The classifier was reported to diagnose cytomegalovirus status with high specificity and sensitivity in both the original and validation cohorts. The study listed approximately 160 TCR beta chains as associated with cytomegalovirus. In a later analysis, several top co-occurrence clusters were reported to appear linked to parvovirus B19, influenza, CMV and Epstein-Barr virus. In vitro tests confirmed that three of the cytomegalovirus-associated TCR beta chains recognize cytomegalovirus antigens. Specific HLA alleles were associated with over 15,000 TCR beta sequences at a false discovery rate of 0.05 in a later analysis. Linkage disequilibrium might explain the correlated functional status among segregating V segments, but an unknown experimental factor could not be ruled out. Because counts were too low, some 16 rarely observed V segments, including chromosome 9 orphons, were excluded from the earlier analysis of some 540 of the donors. Most TCR sequences were observed very rarely across donors, whereas some public TCRs were present in many individuals. Strong co-occurrence of HLA alleles, especially DR and DQ, made assigning TCR associations to individual alleles difficult. According to a later analysis, TCR association rates differed among HLA loci, with DRB1 alleles showing the most associated TCRs and HLA-C alleles showing the fewest. In this cohort, only TCR beta chains were sequenced, and detectable features were limited by the absence of alpha or paired-chain data.

The cohort was made up of 666 healthy bone marrow donors. Cohort members were all nominally healthy when sampled, although unrecorded immune exposures were likely present. The donor tested CMV seronegative and was one of the 352 seronegative cohort members. A peripheral blood sample was provided by each donor, and peripheral blood mononuclear cells were used for TCR beta sequencing. Genomic DNA extraction from the blood cell samples was performed with the Qiagen DNeasy Blood Extraction Kit. The chain couples TRBV19 to TRBJ2-2; 8 central nucleotides agree with TRBD1. The TCR sequence derives from a woman between 25 and 40 years old in good health and CMV-seronegative. The sequencing input was PBMCs. Here the CDR3 is given as CASSIAWTGTGELFF. The DNA reads as follows: TGTGCCAGTAGTATAGCTTGGACAGGGACCGGGGAGCTGTTTTTT.